Below, 31 T cell receptor beta chains from the same sample are listed, as sequenced in a study of PD-1 blockade in classical Hodgkin lymphoma. Time point defined: cycle 4 day 1 (C4D1), after five to seven weeks of nivolumab. Every patient experienced relapse after autologous stem cell transplantation, and brentuximab vedotin exposure varied. The method was immunoSEQ multiplex PCR; TCRdb's version includes in-frame clones alone and lacks a portion of them. Of roughly 50,000 clones in the sample, roughly 90% were seen once. The sample here was peripheral blood mononuclear cells (PBMCs), taken before the fourth cycle of nivolumab. These receptors came from a human donor with classical Hodgkin lymphoma.

CDR3 bases: TGTGCCAGCAGCTCGAGACTAGCGGTAAACACCGGGGAGCTGTTTTTT. This gives the protein CASSSRLAVNTGELFF. The J gene is TRBJ2-2, the V gene TRBV7-9; TRBD2 matches at 9 bases. Germline CDR1 SEHNR, CDR2 FQNEAQ (reference sequence). The CDR3 has 16 amino acids. The J segment lost 2 bases and the V segment lost 4 bases, leaving 5 bases of the junction unmatched.

The chain joins TRBV9 to TRBJ2-5; 9 bases align to TRBD2. CDR3 length: 15 amino acids. V lost 0 bases to trimming and J lost 1 base; unmatched junction nucleotides: 1. CDR1 and CDR2 from the germline V gene are SGDLS and YYNGEE. This CDR3 reads CASSVGGGGQETQYF. CDR3 bases: TGTGCCAGCAGCGTAGGCGGGGGGGGCCAAGAGACCCAGTACTTC.

This clone was detected only once. The chain links TRBV20-1 to TRBJ2-7, with D unclear. V lost 5 bases and J lost 10, with 15 bases in between. Germline loops: CDR1 DFQATT, CDR2 SNEGSKA (reference sequence). This CDR3 region has 11 residues. Here the CDR3 reads CSAGPVGLQYF. CDR3 nucleotides: TGCAGTGCTGGTCCAGTTGGCTTACAGTACTTC.

CDR3 sequence: CASSLGLAGGEETQYF. The CDR3 region has the DNA TGTGCCAGCAGCTTAGGTTTAGCGGGAGGGGAAGAGACCCAGTACTTC. The J gene is TRBJ2-5, the V gene TRBV11-2; 11 positions agree with TRBD2. The CDR3 sequence is 16 residues long. Germline trimming cut 1 base from V and 3 bases from J; bases unmatched to any gene: 4. Germline V gives CDR1 SGHAT, CDR2 FQNNGV.

The chain joins TRBV7-8 to TRBJ2-1, with TRBD2 matching over 10 bases. CDR3 length: 15 residues. After removal of 5 bases from V and 7 bases from J, the junction contained 8 bases not matched to a gene. Germline CDR1 is SGHVS and CDR2 is FQNEAQ. CDR3 residues: CASSPPGLAFNEQFF. CDR3 sequence (DNA): TGTGCCAGCAGCCCGCCGGGACTAGCGTTTAATGAGCAGTTCTTC.

V gene TRBV30 combines with J gene TRBJ1-4, with 7 bases fitting TRBD1. The CDR3 covers 15 residues. The trim removed 1 base at V and 0 bases at J, leaving 2 bases unmatched. Germline lookup yields CDR1 GTSNPN and CDR2 SVGIG (reference sequence). The CDR3 DNA reads TGTGCCTGGAGTGCTCAGGGGGCAACTAATGAAAAACTGTTTTTT. This encodes CAWSAQGATNEKLFF.

The CDR3 is CASSRIAGGLYEQYF. The CDR3 coding sequence is TGTGCCAGCAGCCGGATAGCGGGGGGCTTGTACGAGCAGTACTTC. The V call is TRBV7-2, the J call TRBJ2-7; 10 bases match TRBD2. Germline CDR1 SGHTA, CDR2 FQGNSA. V shed 5 bases, J shed 4 bases, and the junction held 8 bases outside the gene matches. The CDR3 extends over 15 amino acids. The entire variable domain, with the rest obtained from reference TRBV7-2 and TRBJ2-7, is as follows: GAGVSQSPSNKVTEKGKDVELRCDPISGHTALYWYRQSLGQGLEFLIYFQGNSAPDKSGLPSDRFSAERTGGSVSTLTIQRTQQEDSAVYLCASSRIAGGLYEQYFGPGTRLTVT.

This chain joins TRBV9 and TRBJ2-5; TRBD1 matches 8 bases. The CDR3 has 16 residues. After removal of 0 bases from V and 2 bases from J, the junction contained 6 bases not matched to a gene. Germline V CDR1 and CDR2: SGDLS, YYNGEE. CDR3 DNA: TGTGCCAGCAGCGTAGGACAGGGGAATCGTCAAGAGACCCAGTACTTC. Protein sequence: CASSVGQGNRQETQYF.

The rearrangement links TRBV7-9 to TRBJ2-1, with D unresolved. This CDR3 contains 15 residues. Trimming left V 5 bases short and J 0 bases short, with 11 bases between. Germline V gene sequence: CDR1 SEHNR, CDR2 FQNEAQ (reference sequence). The CDR3 nucleotides are TGTGCCAGCAGCCTGGACCGGAGCTCCTACAATGAGCAGTTCTTC. Translation gives CASSLDRSSYNEQFF. The entire variable domain, with the rest obtained from reference TRBV7-9 and TRBJ2-1, is as follows: DTGVSQNPRHKITKRGQNVTFRCDPISEHNRLYWYRQTLGQGPEFLTYFQNEAQLEKSRLLSDRFSAERPKGSFSTLEIQRTEQGDSAMYLCASSLDRSSYNEQFFGPGTRLTVL.

The genes are TRBV18 and TRBJ2-7; D assignment may be TRBD1 or TRBD2 (5 bases each). V lost 3 bases and J lost 2, with 11 bases in between. Germline CDR1 is KGHSH and CDR2 is LQKENI. This CDR3 region has 14 residues. The CDR3 sequence: CASSPPGRPYEQYF. For the CDR3, the DNA is TGTGCCAGCTCACCTCCGGGACGCCCCTACGAGCAGTACTTC.

This clone occurred once. The V gene is TRBV18, the J gene TRBJ2-7; the D is unclear. V lost 3 bases and J 3 bases, leaving 12 bases between the germline ends. The V gene's germline CDR1 is KGHSH and CDR2 LQKENI. CDR3 length: 14 amino acids. The CDR3 region is CASSPPGPLYEQYF. CDR3 sequence (DNA): TGTGCCAGCTCACCCCCGGGCCCTCTCTACGAGCAGTACTTC.

This chain joins TRBV6-5 and TRBJ2-7; tentative D call: TRBD1 (6 bases). Trimming shortened V by 5 bases and J by 0 bases, and 11 bases separated the two germline ends. Germline-derived CDR1 and CDR2 are MNHEY and SVGAGI. CDR3 length: 14 amino acids. CDR3 DNA: TGTGCCAGCAGTCAGGAGACAGGCTCCTACGAGCAGTACTTC. Its translation is CASSQETGSYEQYF.

The chain carries TRBV19 and TRBJ2-3, with D perhaps matching TRBD2 (5 bases). V dropped 2 bases and J dropped 1 base, with 13 bases sitting between them. Germline V gene sequence: CDR1 LNHDA, CDR2 SQIVND (reference sequence). The CDR3 consists of 16 residues. The DNA for the CDR3 is TGTGCCAGTAGTATAATAGAGGGATTGGGCACAGATACGCAGTATTTT. It specifies CASSIIEGLGTDTQYF.

The rearrangement uses TRBV7-9 and TRBJ2-7; TRBD1 matches at 8 bases. Germline trimming cut 5 bases from V and 4 bases from J; bases unmatched to any gene: 19. CDR1 and CDR2 (germline): SEHNR, FQNEAQ (reference sequence). The CDR3 totals 18 residues. The chain's CDR3 is CASSSILNGGQGLYEQYF. CDR3 bases: TGTGCCAGCAGCAGTATTTTGAATGGCGGACAGGGTCTTTACGAGCAGTACTTC.

J is TRBJ1-2 and V is TRBV21-1. TRBV21-1 is given as a pseudogene. The CDR3 has 16 residues. The CDR3 here is CASSKGIGREDCGYTF. The CDR3 DNA reads as TGTGCCAGCAGCAAAGGGATCGGCAGGGAGGATTGTGGCTACACCTTC.

The V and J genes are TRBV28 and TRBJ1-1; a possible D gene is TRBD1 (5 bases). Germline V gene data show CDR1 as MDHEN and CDR2 as SYDVKM. The CDR3 runs 12 residues. V lost 2 bases and J lost 7, with 8 bases in between. The CDR3 sequence: CASSLRGFEAFF. The DNA for the CDR3 is TGTGCCAGCAGTTTACGGGGCTTTGAAGCTTTCTTT.

The chain employs TRBV6-1 and TRBJ2-7; the match to TRBD2 covers 7 bases. The germline V gene encodes CDR1 MNHNS and CDR2 SASEGT. The V segment lost 9 bases and the J segment 4 bases; nucleotides outside the gene matches: 3. The CDR3 extends over 11 amino acids. The CDR3 DNA sequence: TGTGCCAGGGGGGAGGGATACGAGCAGTACTTC. Its translation: CARGEGYEQYF.

This sequence joins TRBV27 and TRBJ1-1, with TRBD1 matching over 8 bases. CDR3 length: 15 residues. V shed 5 bases and J 3 bases; nucleotides not matched to a gene: 8. The germline gives CDR1 MNHEY, CDR2 SMNVEV (reference sequence). CDR3 sequence: CASSPYRGWDTEAFF. The CDR3 DNA reads TGTGCCAGCAGTCCGTACAGGGGGTGGGACACTGAAGCTTTCTTT.

The chain joins TRBV4-1 to TRBJ2-3; perhaps TRBD2 as D (6 bases). V shed 2 bases and J shed 2 bases, with 14 bases lying between them. This CDR3 is built from 16 residues. Looked up from germline, CDR1 is MGHRA and CDR2 is YSYEKL. The CDR3 reads CASSQPLALITDTQYF. In nucleotides, the CDR3 is TGCGCCAGCAGCCAACCGCTAGCGCTCATCACAGATACGCAGTATTTT.

The chain carries TRBV5-5 and TRBJ1-1; D unresolved. The ends were cut back, 7 bases at V and 7 bases at J, with 14 bases in the middle. The CDR3 extends over 12 amino acids. CDR1 and CDR2 (germline): SGHKS, YYEKEE (reference sequence). CDR3 nucleotides: TGTGCCAGCTTAGACCGACGGTATGAAGCTTTCTTT. Translation: CASLDRRYEAFF.

The chain employs TRBV18 and TRBJ1-1; unclear D gene. The CDR3 totals 16 residues. From germline, CDR1 is KGHSH and CDR2 LQKENI. Trimming took 1 base from V and 4 from J, leaving 16 bases between them. The CDR3 protein is CASSPREGIPTTEAFF. Here the CDR3 DNA reads TGTGCCAGCTCACCACGGGAAGGTATCCCCACCACTGAAGCTTTCTTT.

J is TRBJ2-2 and V is TRBV5-1; D is possibly TRBD1 (5 bases). Germline V gene data show CDR1 as SGHRS and CDR2 as YFSETQ. V was pared by 0 bases and J by 7 bases, with 10 bases between. The CDR3 contains 14 residues. The CDR3 is CASSLVQAVGELFF. CDR3 nucleotides: TGCGCCAGCAGCTTGGTACAGGCTGTCGGGGAGCTGTTTTTT.

The chain joins TRBV2 to TRBJ2-6; the match to TRBD1 covers 10 bases. J was trimmed by 4 bases and V by 11 bases; bases with no gene match: 11. The CDR3 has 16 residues. CDR1 is SNHLY and CDR2 is FYNNEI in the germline V gene. CDR3 sequence: CAYYPGQGTGANVLTF. In DNA, the CDR3 is TGTGCCTATTACCCGGGACAGGGGACGGGGGCCAACGTCCTGACTTTC. Looking up the rest from reference TRBV2 and TRBJ2-6 gives the full variable domain: EPEVTQTPSHQVTQMGQEVILRCVPISNHLYFYWYRQILGQKVEFLVSFYNNEISEKSEIFDDQFSVERPDGSNFTLKIRSTKLEDSAMYFCAYYPGQGTGANVLTFGAGSRLTVL.

V usage is TRBV2 and J usage is TRBJ2-2; TRBD1 agrees at 8 bases. Losses at the gene ends were 7 bases for V and 1 base for J; bases not matched to a gene: 5. CDR1 and CDR2 (germline): SNHLY, FYNNEI. The length of the CDR3 is 15 residues. CDR3 residues: CASILDRVNTGELFF. In nucleotides, the CDR3 is TGTGCCAGCATCCTGGACAGGGTGAACACCGGGGAGCTGTTTTTT.

This clone was seen a single time. V usage is TRBV9 and J usage is TRBJ2-7, with 12 bases lining up with TRBD2. V was clipped by 3 bases and J by 0 bases; unmatched bases: 4. The CDR3 extends over 16 amino acids. CDR1 and CDR2 from the germline V gene are SGDLS and YYNGEE. CDR3 protein: CASSDRLAGDSYEQYF. The CDR3, as DNA: TGTGCCAGCAGCGACAGACTAGCGGGAGACTCCTACGAGCAGTACTTC.

The chain links TRBV9 to TRBJ1-2, with no clear D. This CDR3 spans 14 amino acids. V lost 0 bases, J lost 8 bases, and 14 bases lay in between. Germline values: CDR1 SGDLS, CDR2 YYNGEE. CDR3 sequence: CASSVGPSGEGYTF. CDR3 nucleotides: TGTGCCAGCAGCGTAGGGCCTAGCGGTGAAGGCTACACCTTC.

This rearrangement joins TRBV10-3 to TRBJ2-1, with D perhaps TRBD2 (7 bases). Per germline, CDR1 ENHRY and CDR2 SYGVKD. V was shortened by 6 bases and J by 0 bases, with 12 bases between the two germline ends. The CDR3 loop spans 15 amino acids. This chain's CDR3 is CAIRGASGSYNEQFF. The CDR3 nucleotides are TGTGCCATCAGGGGGGCTAGCGGCTCCTACAATGAGCAGTTCTTC.

The rearrangement links TRBV9 to TRBJ2-3; the match to TRBD1 covers 7 bases. The CDR3 extends over 11 amino acids. Germline lookup yields CDR1 SGDLS and CDR2 YYNGEE. Unmatched junction bases numbered 2, after V lost 4 bases and J lost 9 bases. CDR3 region: CASSQDRTQYF. CDR3 sequence (DNA): TGTGCCAGCAGCCAGGACAGGACGCAGTATTTT.

V gene TRBV4-2 combines with J gene TRBJ2-1; 7 bases agree with TRBD1. Germline V gene lookup returns CDR1 LGHNA and CDR2 YNFKEQ. The ends lost 1 base at V and 4 bases at J; junction bases unmatched: 7. The CDR3 covers 16 residues. CDR3 region: CASSQVRDSYYNEQFF. The CDR3 DNA follows: TGTGCCAGCAGCCAAGTACGGGACAGTTATTACAATGAGCAGTTCTTC.

V and J are TRBV2 and TRBJ2-1; unclear D gene. Germline CDR1 is SNHLY and CDR2 is FYNNEI. With 5 bases removed from V and 4 bases from J, the gap between germline ends came to 15 bases. The CDR3 loop spans 15 amino acids. CDR3 sequence reads: CASSQTRGWYNEQFF. The CDR3 nucleotides are TGTGCCAGCAGTCAGACCCGCGGCTGGTACAATGAGCAGTTCTTC.

CDR3 sequence (DNA): TGTGCCAGCAGCTTGGGCGGGGTGGGGGTAACAGATACGCAGTATTTT. Amino acids: CASSLGGVGVTDTQYF. This chain uses TRBV5-5 with TRBJ2-3, with D tentatively TRBD2 (6 bases). V was clipped by 0 bases and J by 3 bases, with 14 bases between them. The CDR3 consists of 16 residues. Looked up from germline, CDR1 is SGHKS and CDR2 is YYEKEE (reference sequence).